This T cell receptor beta chain was observed in a study of blood T cell repertoires in COVID-19. Across the whole study: PBMCs, B-cell-depleted T cells, or T cells were the source of the cDNA or gDNA that made up the material.

Germline CDR1 and CDR2: LNHDA and SQIVND (reference sequence). The junction had 7 bases not matched to a gene; V was cut back by 8 bases and J by 4 bases. This CDR3 spans 14 amino acids. Per the study methods: Amplification with reference gene primers provided the estimates of nucleated cell counts. Profiled with immunoSEQ multiplex PCR; TCRdb holds only in-frame clones, not every one. V, J and clone size reflect that table, while D and trimming were determined from the DNA. The sample consists of tens of thousands of clones, just over 85% of them appearing once. This clonotype was sampled from a woman aged 80 or over with acute or convalescent COVID-19. The sequencing sample was made of peripheral blood. The chain carries TRBV19 and TRBJ2-1; TRBD2 matches 8 bases. The CDR3 loop is CASRGGLTYNEQFF. For the CDR3, the DNA is TGTGCCAGTCGGGGGGGGCTTACTTACAATGAGCAGTTCTTC.